One sample yielded the 4 T cell receptor beta chains listed below, sequenced in a study of blood T cell repertoires in COVID-19. Profiled with immunoSEQ multiplex PCR; TCRdb holds only in-frame clones, not every one. The sample has roughly 330,000 clones; 87% are singletons. Sequenced input: peripheral blood. All receptors come from a young man with COVID-19, enrolled during active disease.

The CDR3 DNA sequence: TGTGCCAGCTCATTAAACGCAGTCTACGAGCAGTACTTC. Protein: CASSLNAVYEQYF. The chain carries TRBV18 and TRBJ2-7, with D unresolved. CDR3 size: 13 residues. Germline CDR1 KGHSH, CDR2 LQKENI. Trimming shortened V by 5 bases and J by 3 bases, and 11 bases separated the two germline ends. Supplemented by reference TRBV18 and TRBJ2-7, the full variable domain reads NAGVMQNPRHLVRRRGQEARLRCSPMKGHSHVYWYRQLPEEGLKFMVYLQKENIIDESGMPKERFSAEFPKEGPSILRIQQVVRGDSAAYFCASSLNAVYEQYFGPGTRLTVT.

CDR3 nucleotide sequence: TGCGCCAGCAGCGCCGATAGCGGCACAGATACGCAGTATTTT. Encoded protein: CASSADSGTDTQYF. The V and J genes are TRBV5-1 and TRBJ2-3, with a weak D call TRBD2 (5 bases). The V gene lost 4 bases and the J gene lost 1 base, with 10 bases spanning the gap. The V gene's germline CDR1 is SGHRS and CDR2 YFSETQ. This CDR3 spans 14 amino acids.

The genes are TRBV5-1 and TRBJ1-2; 9 bases agree with TRBD1. Germline V CDR1 and CDR2: SGHRS, YFSETQ. The CDR3 contains 13 residues. Trimming at V came to 3 bases and at J to 6 bases, leaving 3 bases not matched to a gene. The CDR3 DNA is TGCGCCAGCAGCTGGGACAGGGTGGATGGCTACACCTTC. It is translated as CASSWDRVDGYTF.

This clone was seen once. The chain combines TRBV9 with TRBJ2-2; 11 nucleotides agree with TRBD1. The germline gives CDR1 SGDLS, CDR2 YYNGEE. V lost 4 bases to trimming and J lost 5 bases; unmatched junction nucleotides: 7. This CDR3 contains 16 residues. CDR3: CASSTGQGARTGELFF. As DNA, the CDR3 is TGTGCCAGCAGCACCGGACAGGGGGCGCGTACCGGGGAGCTGTTTTTT.